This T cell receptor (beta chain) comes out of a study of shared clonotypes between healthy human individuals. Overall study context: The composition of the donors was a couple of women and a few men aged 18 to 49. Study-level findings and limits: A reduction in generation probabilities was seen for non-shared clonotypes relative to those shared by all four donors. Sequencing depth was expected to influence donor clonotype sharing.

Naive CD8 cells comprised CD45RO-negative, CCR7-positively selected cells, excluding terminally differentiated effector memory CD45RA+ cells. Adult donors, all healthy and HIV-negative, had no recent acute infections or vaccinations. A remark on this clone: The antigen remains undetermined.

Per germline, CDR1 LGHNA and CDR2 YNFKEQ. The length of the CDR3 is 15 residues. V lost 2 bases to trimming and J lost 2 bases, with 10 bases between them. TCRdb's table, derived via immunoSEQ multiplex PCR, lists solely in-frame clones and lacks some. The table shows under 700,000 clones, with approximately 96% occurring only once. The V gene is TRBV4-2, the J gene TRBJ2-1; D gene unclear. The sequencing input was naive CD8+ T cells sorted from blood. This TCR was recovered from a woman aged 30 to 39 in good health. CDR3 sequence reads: CASSQRFGAYNEQFF. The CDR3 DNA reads TGTGCCAGCAGCCAACGGTTCGGTGCCTACAATGAGCAGTTCTTC.